Below are 10 T cell receptor beta chains sequenced from a single sample in a study of cytomegalovirus exposure and HLA in healthy donors. The PCR contained 60 Vbeta and 13 Jbeta primers. Generated by immunoSEQ multiplex PCR, the TCRdb table keeps only in-frame clones and is missing some. Found here are some 150,000 clones, more than 75% of them singletons; the top ten hold 2% to 2.5%. The sequencing sample was made of PBMCs. The receptors were gathered from a woman aged 18-35 years in good health and CMV-seronegative.

DNA for the CDR3: TGCGCCAGCAGCGCCACTAGCGGCCCCGATACGCAGTATTTT. This sequence encodes CASSATSGPDTQYF. The J gene is TRBJ2-3, the V gene TRBV5-1, with 8 bases lining up with TRBD2. Germline-derived CDR1 and CDR2 are SGHRS and YFSETQ. The CDR3 is made up of 14 amino acids. Losses at the gene ends were 4 bases for V and 6 bases for J; bases not matched to a gene: 7.

The chain is built from TRBV19 and TRBJ1-6; TRBD1 is a possible D gene (6 bases). The CDR3 consists of 17 residues. Germline loops: CDR1 LNHDA, CDR2 SQIVND (reference sequence). Trimming shortened V by 4 bases and J by 0 bases, and 13 bases separated the two germline ends. The CDR3 here is CASSTGTQSSYNSPLHF. CDR3 coding DNA: TGTGCCAGTAGTACTGGGACACAAAGCTCCTATAATTCACCCCTCCACTTT. Variable domain in full (rest from reference TRBV19 and TRBJ1-6): DGGITQSPKYLFRKEGQNVTLSCEQNLNHDAMYWYRQDPGQGLRLIYYSQIVNDFQKGDIAEGYSVSREKKESFPLTVTSAQKNPTAFYLCASSTGTQSSYNSPLHFGNGTRLTVT.

The chain employs TRBV19 and TRBJ2-3, with D unresolved. Germline lookup yields CDR1 LNHDA and CDR2 SQIVND (reference sequence). This CDR3 has 14 residues. V was trimmed by 5 bases and J by 1 base, leaving 10 bases between them. The CDR3 reads CASSRQTRTDTQYF. DNA of the CDR3: TGTGCCAGTAGTCGGCAGACACGCACAGATACGCAGTATTTT.

The chain couples TRBV28 to TRBJ2-5; perhaps TRBD2 as D (5 bases). Trimming left V 5 bases short and J 4 bases short, with 14 bases between. The CDR3 length is 14 residues. In germline, CDR1 is MDHEN, CDR2 SYDVKM. CDR3 DNA: TGTGCCAGCAGTGGAGGCAGACTTGGAGAGACCCAGTACTTC. Amino acid sequence: CASSGGRLGETQYF. Variable domain in full (rest from reference TRBV28 and TRBJ2-5): DVKVTQSSRYLVKRTGEKVFLECVQDMDHENMFWYRQDPGLGLRLIYFSYDVKMKEKGDIPEGYSVSREKKERFSLILESASTNQTSMYLCASSGGRLGETQYFGPGTRLLVL.

The gene calls are TRBV6-1 and TRBJ1-5, with 7 nucleotides matching TRBD1. The CDR3 spans 15 residues. V lost 1 base, J lost 7 bases, and 7 bases stayed unmatched. Germline V gene sequence: CDR1 MNHNS, CDR2 SASEGT. The CDR3 loop is CASSEVGSGGQPQHF. For the CDR3, the DNA is TGTGCCAGCAGTGAAGTTGGGTCAGGGGGACAGCCCCAGCATTTT.

The chain couples TRBV6-1 to TRBJ2-7, with 9 bases aligning to TRBD2. The ends lost 5 bases at V and 4 bases at J; junction bases unmatched: 3. Germline V gives CDR1 MNHNS, CDR2 SASEGT. There are 13 residues in the CDR3. The CDR3 region has the DNA TGTGCCAGCAGTCGAGCGGGAGGTTACGAGCAGTACTTC. Residues: CASSRAGGYEQYF.

The sample holds one count of this clone. The chain employs TRBV10-1 and TRBJ2-7; D perhaps matches TRBD1 (5 bases). Germline V gene lookup returns CDR1 WNHNN and CDR2 SYGVQD (reference sequence). The CDR3 runs 16 residues. V dropped 6 bases and J dropped 3 bases, with 21 bases sitting between them. The CDR3 coding sequence is TGCGCCAGCAGCTATAAACAGGTGCTATTCGACTACGAGCAGTACTTC. This gives the protein CASSYKQVLFDYEQYF.

The CDR3 DNA follows: TGCGCCAGCAGCATACAGGGGCCCTTTAATGAAAAACTGTTTTTT. Translation: CASSIQGPFNEKLFF. The chain employs TRBV5-1 and TRBJ1-4; TRBD1 aligns across 7 bases. With 4 bases clipped from V and 4 bases from J, the junction kept 7 bases outside the gene matches. The V gene's germline CDR1 is SGHRS and CDR2 YFSETQ. The CDR3 extends over 15 amino acids.

The chain combines TRBV5-1 with TRBJ2-1, with 15 bases lining up with TRBD2. The V segment lost 5 bases and the J segment 5 bases; nucleotides outside the gene matches: 11. CDR3 length: 18 residues. The V gene's germline CDR1 is SGHRS and CDR2 YFSETQ. The CDR3 bases are TGCGCCAGCAGAGCGGGACTAGCGGGGGGACTCGCGCACAATGAGCAGTTCTTC. Amino acid sequence: CASRAGLAGGLAHNEQFF.

A note on this clone: The sample has other DNA sequences that encode this CDR3 too. The J gene is TRBJ1-5, the V gene TRBV28; no reliable D call. Germline V CDR1 and CDR2: MDHEN, SYDVKM. CDR3 length: 12 amino acids. V was trimmed by 3 bases and J by 4 bases, leaving 4 bases between them. This CDR3 reads CASSLLNQPQHF. As DNA, the CDR3 is TGTGCCAGCAGTTTGTTAAATCAGCCCCAGCATTTT.